This TCR beta chain was sequenced during a study of CD8 T cells in ankylosing spondylitis. The CDR3 loop spans 16 amino acids. Germline V lookup: CDR1 SGHRS, CDR2 YFSETQ. V trimming: 3 bases; J trimming: 1 base; junction bases outside the gene matches: 6. TCRdb used MiXCR to reprocess the 5' RACE reads, holding one entry per CDR3 protein. The sample consists of 250,000 to 400,000 distinct CDR3 sequences, 11% of them appearing once. This chain uses TRBV5-1 with TRBJ2-3; 9 nucleotides line up with TRBD1. This sequence originates from a female donor with ankylosing spondylitis or in good health (not recorded which). The sample comprised blood, either unsorted or a sorted T cell fraction (not recorded which). CDR3 amino acids: CASSSSGQGGTDTQYF. DNA for the CDR3: TGCGCCAGCAGCTCGTCGGGACAGGGTGGCACAGATACGCAGTATTTT.